This T cell receptor (beta chain) appears in the sequencing data of a study of blood T cell repertoires in COVID-19. Study context: Italy, Spain and the United States were the sources of the convalescent and acute COVID-19 samples. PBMCs, B-cell-depleted T cells, or T cells provided the cDNA or gDNA that made up the material.

The CDR3 contains 14 residues. Trimming cost V 3 bases and J 5 bases, with 13 bases left between them. Germline CDR1 SGHTA, CDR2 FQGNSA. Original data processing: Reference gene primers were amplified, and this amplification served to estimate nucleated cell counts. Method: immunoSEQ multiplex PCR; TCRdb's copy keeps in-frame clones and lacks some. The V and J calls and clone size were taken over from that table, and D and trimming were inferred from the DNA. This table holds about 490,000 clones, approximately 83% found once. V gene TRBV7-2 combines with J gene TRBJ2-5; D is perhaps TRBD2 (5 bases). The source material was peripheral blood. This TCR derives from a human donor in a cohort sampled during active COVID-19. The CDR3 loop reads CASSFTSGVETQYF. The CDR3 DNA is TGTGCCAGCAGCTTCACTAGTGGGGTTGAGACCCAGTACTTC. Together with reference TRBV7-2 and TRBJ2-5, the CDR3 gives the full variable domain: GAGVSQSPSNKVTEKGKDVELRCDPISGHTALYWYRQSLGQGLEFLIYFQGNSAPDKSGLPSDRFSAERTGGSVSTLTIQRTQQEDSAVYLCASSFTSGVETQYFGPGTRLLVL.